The clone carrying this T cell receptor beta chain was seen only a few times. What it binds is not known. The data were taken from a study of vaccination and CD4 T cells after COVID-19. For the study at large: Stimulation used overlapping spike peptides from SARS-CoV-2, HCoV-NL63, HCoV-OC43 and HCoV-229E.

The Oncomine TCR Beta short-read assay generated sequence data from the DNA of cultured CD4+ T cells. In TCRdb, the PCR reads were re-called with MiXCR into one record per CDR3 protein. The data hold fewer than 15,000 distinct CDR3 sequences, with approximately 56% observed a single time. Germline V gene sequence: CDR1 SNHLY, CDR2 FYNNEI. The CDR3 covers 11 residues. With V trimmed by 6 bases and J by 11 bases, 5 bases remained unmatched. The treatment: roughly 10-day PBMC culture with coronavirus spike peptide pools or control peptides (ViraFEST assay). This chain joins TRBV2 and TRBJ1-1; TRBD1 agrees at 8 bases. Source material: CD4+ T cells from blood, cultured in vitro. The receptor comes from a human donor who had recovered from COVID-19. CDR3 DNA sequence: TGTGCCAGCAGCAGGGGGCGTTTTGCTTTCTTT. Its protein product is CASSRGRFAFF.